This T cell receptor beta chain was identified in a study of blood T cells in healthy people across ages. Findings of the study overall: There were more naive CD4+ cells and higher diversity in long-lived donors than in aged donors.

A second roughly 6 to 11 cycle PCR used barcoded and J-beta primers. TCRdb reprocessed the 5' RACE reads via MiXCR and lists one record per CDR3 protein. The table has approximately 830,000 distinct CDR3 sequences, around 62% seen once. As regards this clonotype: As yet, its antigen is unknown.

The CDR3 is 14 residues long. V gave up 6 bases and J gave up 0 bases, with 12 bases separating them. Germline CDR1 and CDR2: SQVTM and ANQGSEA. Sequenced sample: blood. V is TRBV29-1 and J is TRBJ2-1; weak D call: TRBD2 (5 bases). The clonotype originates from a man aged 25-45 years in good health. CDR3 sequence: CSVPTGNSYNEQFF. CDR3 DNA: TGCAGCGTACCCACGGGGAACTCCTACAATGAGCAGTTCTTC.